This TCR beta chain stems from a study of cytomegalovirus exposure and HLA in healthy donors. As to this clone: What it recognizes is unknown.

Both 60 Vbeta primers and 13 Jbeta primers went into the PCR. Only in-frame clones appear in the TCRdb table, and some are missing; sequencing was by immunoSEQ multiplex PCR. The sample holds roughly 110,000 clones, around 75% seen once. Germline loops: CDR1 MDHEN, CDR2 SYDVKM. Losses at the gene ends were 4 bases for V and 1 base for J; bases not matched to a gene: 3. The CDR3 contains 15 residues. Study conclusions and caveats: Reportedly, diagnosis of cytomegalovirus status by the classifier showed high specificity and sensitivity. Overall, about 160 TCR beta chains were annotated as cytomegalovirus-associated. Rare TCR sequences dominated, though some public TCRs recurred in many donors. Previous analysis showed most TCR beta V segments were productive about 87% or about 30% of the time.

The genes are TRBV28 and TRBJ2-3; 9 bases are a match to TRBD2. The sample was PBMCs. This clonotype was sampled from a male donor in good health and CMV-seropositive. CDR3 region: CASSSRGGGTDTQYF. CDR3 sequence (DNA): TGTGCCAGCAGTTCGCGGGGGGGCGGCACAGATACGCAGTATTTT. Supplemented by reference TRBV28 and TRBJ2-3, the full variable domain reads DVKVTQSSRYLVKRTGEKVFLECVQDMDHENMFWYRQDPGLGLRLIYFSYDVKMKEKGDIPEGYSVSREKKERFSLILESASTNQTSMYLCASSSRGGGTDTQYFGPGTRLTVL.